This T cell receptor beta chain is drawn from a study of spatial heterogeneity in lung cancer. General study findings and limits: TCRs found ubiquitously expanded in tumor appeared in blood more at resection than at follow-up.

The junction had 6 bases not matched to a gene; V was cut back by 5 bases and J by 4 bases. CDR1 is LNHNV and CDR2 is YYDKDF in the germline V gene (reference sequence). The length of the CDR3 is 16 residues. The time point was: sample taken at primary tumor resection. Whole RNA, isolated from tumor, nontumor lung or frozen PBMC, was sequenced without prior sorting. On each TCR cDNA molecule, a unique molecular identifier was present. From the 5' RACE reads, TCRdb called clonotypes with MiXCR, one entry per CDR3 protein. The profile covers approximately 40,000 distinct CDR3 sequences, with roughly 13% appearing a single time and approximately 60% taken by the ten largest. Comments on this clonotype: The antigen is unknown.

The rearrangement links TRBV15 to TRBJ2-4; 12 positions agree with TRBD1. The sequence derives from a male donor with early-stage non-small cell lung cancer. The source material was PBMCs, sampled at surgery. For the CDR3, the DNA is TGTGCCACCAGCGGCGGGGACAGGGGGCTTAAAAACATTCAGTACTTC. Its protein product is CATSGGDRGLKNIQYF.